This T cell receptor beta chain was sequenced in a study of post-analysis software for immune sequencing data (dated by TCRdb to between 2014 and 2016). Study-wide context: Disease courses on record covered relapsing-remitting, secondary progressive and progressive-relapsing multiple sclerosis, though some patients had no subtype annotation. The patient repertoires were set against under 12 previously published healthy control repertoires from donors whose ages ranged from roughly 6 to 27 years. A subset of samples was prepared in parallel using single-end sample barcoding, then pooled and co-amplified after Illumina adapter ligation.

The library was built by means of PCR. These reads were obtained on an Illumina HiSeq 2500. To reduce PCR and sequencing biases, unique molecular identifiers were built into the TCR beta cDNA libraries. Per 1 to 10 million input T cells, some 500,000 cDNA molecules were obtained, such that each molecule approximated one T cell. Patient libraries were prepared and sequenced with the same protocol used for the earlier healthy control dataset. Samples belonging to the same batch were prepared together, multiplexed and sequenced on a shared HiSeq lane. In the paper's pipeline: Raw barcoded reads were processed with MIGEC, discarding single-read molecular identifier groups before consensus assembly and CDR3 extraction. VDJtools was used for post-analysis of the clonotype tables, with diversity normalized by down-sampling every dataset to the smallest sample size. Repertoire overlap clustering matched CDR3 amino acid but not nucleotide sequences to correct batch-related cross-sample contamination. Starting from the raw public reads, TCRdb applied fastp trimming at Q25, assembled clones with MiXCR and retained in-frame beta chains. Under each unique CDR3 protein, matching rows form one entry showing the most common genes and DNA. The V and J calls follow TCRdb's processing rather than the paper's. The sample data list more than 500,000 distinct CDR3 sequences, and less than 40% of these were observed just once. The ten largest clonotypes hold about 6% of the sample.

The sample holds a few counts of this clonotype. Its antigen target is currently unknown. No qualities accompany the bases; no much larger clone lies one base away. To demonstrate the VDJtools post-analysis software, TCR beta repertoires were profiled from the peripheral blood of about a dozen young patients with multiple sclerosis. The patients with multiple sclerosis were children and adolescents between roughly 6 and 15 years of age. At the junction V is shortened by 3 bases and J by 1 base, with 9 bases in between. The germline V gene encodes CDR1 MDHEN and CDR2 SYDVKM. Reading from cysteine to phenylalanine, the CDR3 counts 14 amino acids. Solely the CDR3 DNA is kept, with 42 bases framed from the first base. The paper as a whole reports these results and caveats: Normalized Chao1 diversity was significantly lower in multiple sclerosis patients than controls, suggesting substantial peripheral T-cell clonal expansion. Direct clustering with F measure showed strong co-clustering of samples prepared in the same batch, prompting a batch-effect correction. Significantly higher frequencies in patients than in controls were found for roughly 5 TRBV segments, including TRBV5-6, TRBV5-1 and TRBV20-1. The multiple sclerosis patient group was slightly younger than the control group.

The rearrangement joined TRBV28 to TRBJ2-5, with no D gene named confidently. This receptor was identified in a girl aged 2-17 years with multiple sclerosis. Sequencing was done on a sample of blood. At the DNA level, the sequence is TGTGCCAGCAGTTTTGTCACTGGCCAAGAGACCCAGTACTTC. It is translated as CASSFVTGQETQYF.